Following are 20 T cell receptor beta chains from one sample sequenced in a study of technical replicates of blood from a few donors (dated by TCRdb to 2017 to 2019). Library prep was done by the immunoSEQ multiplex PCR assay. This is the immuneACCESS table as TCRdb keeps it, with only in-frame sequences that have V and J called. A part of the clones is gone; compared with another copy, unresolved V genes explain less than half, and the rest is unexplained. For this sample the table gives over 90,000 clones, of which 95% were detected only once. The ten largest clonotypes hold around 0.21% of the sample. The sequenced material came from T cells isolated from PBMCs. The receptors were gathered from a human donor in good health.

The genes are TRBV7-9 and TRBJ2-5, with 9 positions matching TRBD2. This CDR3 contains 19 residues. With 4 bases clipped from V and 7 bases from J, the junction kept 22 bases outside the gene matches. The germline V gene has CDR1 SEHNR and CDR2 FQNEAQ (reference sequence). The CDR3 nucleotides read TGTGCCAGCAGCTCTCCCGTGCGGTTTGAGCGGGAGGTGGTTGTGACCCAGTACTTC. This encodes CASSSPVRFEREVVVTQYF.

This chain joins TRBV6-4 and TRBJ1-1, with TRBD1 matching 9 bases. The trim removed 3 bases at V and 4 bases at J, leaving 15 bases unmatched. The CDR3 is made up of 18 amino acids. The germline V gene has CDR1 MRHNA and CDR2 SNTAGT. The CDR3 loop is CASSEFWDRAKVGTEAFF. The CDR3 coding sequence is TGTGCCAGCAGTGAGTTTTGGGACAGGGCCAAAGTGGGCACTGAAGCTTTCTTT.

The chain recombines TRBV7-3 with TRBJ2-3; 11 bases are shared with TRBD2. This CDR3 has 14 residues. Germline-derived CDR1 and CDR2 are SGHTA and FQGTGA. V lost 5 bases to trimming and J lost 6 bases; unmatched junction nucleotides: 4. DNA of the CDR3: TGTGCCAGCAGCCGCGGACTAGCGGGTGATACGCAGTATTTT. Encoded protein: CASSRGLAGDTQYF.

The V and J genes are TRBV9 and TRBJ2-1, with 9 nucleotides matching TRBD2. Germline assignment: CDR1 SGDLS and CDR2 YYNGEE. V shed 2 bases, J shed 7 bases, and the junction held 7 bases outside the gene matches. This CDR3 is built from 15 residues. DNA of the CDR3: TGTGCCAGCAGCGTCGGCGGGGGGGCCCTTAATGAGCAGTTCTTC. It encodes CASSVGGGALNEQFF.

The rearrangement joins TRBV5-6 to TRBJ1-2; a possible D gene is TRBD1 (6 bases). The CDR3 spans 15 residues. The V gene lost 2 bases and the J gene lost 4 bases, with 15 bases spanning the gap. Germline lookup yields CDR1 SGHDT and CDR2 YYEEEE. This chain's CDR3 is CASSFGQPRGYGYTF. CDR3 bases: TGTGCCAGCAGCTTCGGACAGCCCAGGGGCTATGGCTACACCTTC.

The chain carries TRBV6-5 and TRBJ1-3; D may be TRBD1 (6 bases). Trimming cost V 6 bases and J 0 bases, with 12 bases left between them. CDR1 is MNHEY and CDR2 is SVGAGI in the germline V gene. This CDR3 is 15 amino acids long. The CDR3 loop is CASSGQLISGNTIYF. The CDR3 DNA sequence: TGTGCCAGCAGCGGACAGCTAATCTCTGGAAACACCATATATTTT.

The sample holds one count of this clone. This chain joins TRBV7-9 and TRBJ1-2, with D maybe TRBD1 (6 bases). Germline V gives CDR1 SEHNR, CDR2 FQNEAQ (reference sequence). V shed 2 bases and J shed 5 bases, with 18 bases lying between them. This CDR3 comprises 16 residues. The CDR3 sequence is CASSLISGGAYYGYTF. The CDR3 DNA is TGTGCCAGCAGCTTAATTTCTGGGGGCGCGTATTATGGCTACACCTTC.

CDR3 protein: CASSQDLAGGVTGELFF. The CDR3 DNA sequence: TGCGCCAGCAGCCAAGATCTAGCGGGAGGAGTTACCGGGGAGCTGTTTTTT. The J gene is TRBJ2-2, the V gene TRBV4-1, with 11 bases lining up with TRBD2. This CDR3 contains 17 residues. Trimming took 0 bases from V and 5 from J; bases not matched to a gene: 5. Germline lookup yields CDR1 MGHRA and CDR2 YSYEKL.

The chain has TRBV19 and TRBJ2-1; 8 bases match TRBD2. V lost 3 bases to trimming and J lost 1 base; unmatched junction nucleotides: 5. The CDR3 extends over 16 amino acids. CDR1 LNHDA and CDR2 SQIVND come from the germline V gene (reference sequence). CDR3 in DNA: TGTGCCAGTAGTATCGGGAGCGGGGGATCCTACAATGAGCAGTTCTTC. Protein sequence: CASSIGSGGSYNEQFF.

The V gene is TRBV7-9, the J gene TRBJ1-2; TRBD1 agrees at 7 bases. CDR1 is SEHNR, CDR2 FQNEAQ, per germline (reference sequence). V shed 0 bases, J shed 9 bases, and the junction held 4 bases outside the gene matches. The CDR3 covers 13 residues. The CDR3 protein is CASSLAGGQSYTF. Here the CDR3 DNA reads TGTGCCAGCAGCTTAGCGGGGGGACAGAGCTACACCTTC.

This sequence joins TRBV7-6 and TRBJ2-3; TRBD2 matches 14 bases. V shed 4 bases, J shed 0 bases, and the junction held 6 bases outside the gene matches. Germline CDR1 SGHVS, CDR2 FNYEAQ. The CDR3 runs 18 residues. Here the CDR3 reads CASSSGLAGVLSTDTQYF. CDR3 bases: TGTGCCAGCAGCTCGGGACTAGCGGGAGTGTTAAGCACAGATACGCAGTATTTT.

V is TRBV7-9 and J is TRBJ1-5, with 8 bases aligning to TRBD1. Looked up from germline, CDR1 is SEHNR and CDR2 is FQNEAQ (reference sequence). V was pared by 1 base and J by 1 base, with 6 bases of the junction left unmatched. The CDR3 is 17 residues long. The CDR3 nucleotides read TGTGCCAGCAGCTTAGGGGCAGGGGGCGCGAGCAATCAGCCCCAGCATTTT. Translated: CASSLGAGGASNQPQHF.

The chain recombines TRBV5-1 with TRBJ2-1; 7 bases are a match to TRBD1. This CDR3 has 14 residues. The junction had 5 bases not matched to a gene; V was cut back by 0 bases and J by 8 bases. Per germline, CDR1 SGHRS and CDR2 YFSETQ. The CDR3 loop is CASSLGQGVDEQFF. In DNA, the CDR3 is TGCGCCAGCAGCTTGGGACAGGGTGTGGATGAGCAGTTCTTC.

The rearrangement joins TRBV28 to TRBJ2-4, with D possibly matching TRBD2 (6 bases). This CDR3 has 15 amino acids. The V end was cut by 2 bases, the J end by 8 bases, with 16 bases between. Looked up from germline, CDR1 is MDHEN and CDR2 is SYDVKM. CDR3 nucleotides: TGTGCCAGCAGTTTAGGAGGGGCGAGGCAAGACATTCAGTACTTC. Encoded protein: CASSLGGARQDIQYF.

The DNA of the CDR3 is TGTGCCAGCAGTTCTAGCGGGGGGGCTGTAGAGACCCAGTACTTC. Its protein is CASSSSGGAVETQYF. The V gene is TRBV6-6, the J gene TRBJ2-5; 12 nucleotides match TRBD2. CDR1 is MNHNY and CDR2 is SVGAGI in the germline V gene (reference sequence). V shed 4 bases and J 4 bases; nucleotides not matched to a gene: 4. This CDR3 region has 15 residues.

The chain joins TRBV9 to TRBJ1-3; D gene unclear. This CDR3 spans 17 amino acids. In germline, CDR1 is SGDLS, CDR2 YYNGEE. The V end lost 0 bases, the J end lost 1 base, and 14 bases lay between the germline ends. CDR3 region: CASSVGAGGVSGNTIYF. In DNA form, the CDR3 reads TGTGCCAGCAGCGTAGGGGCGGGCGGAGTTTCTGGAAACACCATATATTTT.

This clone was observed a single time. The chain recombines TRBV6-1 with TRBJ1-1, with 7 bases fitting TRBD1. V trimming: 3 bases; J trimming: 1 base; junction bases outside the gene matches: 5. The germline CDR1 and CDR2 sequences are MNHNS and SASEGT. The CDR3 is 15 amino acids. The CDR3 sequence is CASSEYQGGNTEAFF. The CDR3 DNA sequence: TGTGCCAGCAGTGAGTATCAGGGGGGGAACACTGAAGCTTTCTTT.

This chain joins TRBV6-1 and TRBJ2-5; 8 bases map to TRBD2. Germline V gives CDR1 MNHNS, CDR2 SASEGT. J lost 3 bases, V lost 2 bases, and 2 bases had no gene match. CDR3 size: 14 residues. In nucleotides, the CDR3 is TGTGCCAGCAGTGAACAAGCGGGAGAAGAGACCCAGTACTTC. Protein sequence: CASSEQAGEETQYF.

The chain is built from TRBV19 and TRBJ2-7, with a tentative D call TRBD1 (6 bases). There are 14 residues in the CDR3. V was cut by 6 bases and J by 3 bases, with 15 bases left in between. CDR1 and CDR2 from the germline V gene are LNHDA and SQIVND (reference sequence). This CDR3 reads CASSLQGFGYEQYF. In DNA, the CDR3 is TGTGCCAGTAGCTTACAGGGTTTCGGCTACGAGCAGTACTTC.

The rearrangement uses TRBV6-1 and TRBJ1-4; D unclear. The V and J ends lost 5 bases and 5 bases respectively, with 6 bases between them. The CDR3 spans 12 residues. The V gene's germline CDR1 is MNHNS and CDR2 SASEGT. CDR3 nucleotide sequence: TGTGCCAGCAGTACGGGGAATGAAAAACTGTTTTTT. Translation gives CASSTGNEKLFF.